This T cell receptor beta chain is drawn from a study of T cell repertoires in cytomegalovirus infection. Study-level information: Well-studied HLA-B-restricted CMV epitopes were used in the study alongside recently identified HLA-C-restricted ones. Study-wide results and limits: The ex vivo response showed dominance by HLA-C-restricted CMV-specific TCR beta clonotypes. Cumulative frequency of public TCR beta families picked out carriers of CMV plus the relevant HLA.

With regard to this clonotype: The antigen remains undetermined.

The V gene end was trimmed by 6 bases and the J gene end by 4 bases; junction bases not matched to a gene: 8. Germline CDR1 reads ENHRY; CDR2 reads SYGVKD. The CDR3 extends over 15 amino acids. MiXCR was run by TCRdb on the reads, yielding one entry per CDR3 protein. The sample lists nearly 700,000 distinct CDR3 sequences; around 32% were seen once. V is TRBV10-3 and J is TRBJ2-7; TRBD2 aligns across 11 bases. The clonotype was recovered from a human donor in good health (CMV status not recorded). Some clones in this sample may be carry-over from other donors' samples. Sequencing was performed on cultured PBMCs, taken from culture after CMV antigen stimulation. CDR3 nucleotides: TGTGCCATCAGATCGAGTACTAGCGGGAGTTACGAGCAGTACTTC. Translation gives CAIRSSTSGSYEQYF.